This entry lists 19 T cell receptor beta chains sequenced from one sample in a study of a mutant IDH1 vaccine in newly diagnosed glioma. The protocol was immunoSEQ multiplex PCR, while the TCRdb copy is restricted to in-frame clones and leaves out a portion. The sample lists under 50,000 clones, roughly 90% occurring once. Time point noted: week 23, last vaccination. What each vaccine dose contained was 300 ug of mutant IDH1 20-mer peptide, accompanied by topical imiquimod. No cognate antigen is known for these TCRs. This specimen consisted of PBMCs, obtained from a glioma patient whose treatment included an IDH1 peptide vaccine. The receptors originated from a man aged 50-60 years with glioma.

The rearrangement joins TRBV4-1 to TRBJ1-2; possible D gene TRBD1, 6 bases. CDR3 length: 14 amino acids. CDR1 and CDR2 from the germline V gene are MGHRA and YSYEKL. V was clipped by 5 bases and J by 5 bases, with 15 bases between them. The DNA of the CDR3 is TGCGCCAGCAGCGCACAGGGCACCTTGTATGGCTACACCTTC. Protein sequence: CASSAQGTLYGYTF.

The chain links TRBV15 to TRBJ2-7, with D possibly TRBD2 on 5 matching bases. CDR3 length equals 17 residues. Trimming removed 0 bases from V and 7 bases from J, with 22 bases in between. Per germline, CDR1 LNHNV and CDR2 YYDKDF (reference sequence). The CDR3 region has the DNA TGTGCCACCAGCAGAGATTTGGGAGATCGATACAGCGGAGAGCAGTACTTC. Translating it yields CATSRDLGDRYSGEQYF.

The gene calls are TRBV5-6 and TRBJ1-4; D not certain. The CDR3 has 13 residues. V shed 0 bases and J shed 10 bases, with 10 bases lying between them. Germline lookup yields CDR1 SGHDT and CDR2 YYEEEE. The CDR3 spells CASSLGLQTKLFF. As DNA, the CDR3 is TGTGCCAGCAGCTTGGGGCTCCAAACAAAACTGTTTTTT. The full variable domain, its missing parts supplied by reference TRBV5-6 and TRBJ1-4, is DAGVTQSPTHLIKTRGQQVTLRCSPKSGHDTVSWYQQALGQGPQFIFQYYEEEERQRGNFPDRFSGHQFPNYSSELNVNALLLGDSALYLCASSLGLQTKLFFGSGTQLSVL.

This sequence joins TRBV5-1 and TRBJ2-5; 8 nucleotides line up with TRBD2. The V gene end was trimmed by 0 bases and the J gene end by 5 bases; junction bases not matched to a gene: 3. The CDR3 sequence is 14 residues long. Germline-derived CDR1 and CDR2 are SGHRS and YFSETQ. CDR3 DNA sequence: TGCGCCAGCAGCTTGGTGCCGGGGGGGGAGACCCAGTACTTC. Translation: CASSLVPGGETQYF. The full variable domain, rest sourced from reference TRBV5-1 and TRBJ2-5, is KAGVTQTPRYLIKTRGQQVTLSCSPISGHRSVSWYQQTPGQGLQFLFEYFSETQRNKGNFPGRFSGRQFSNSRSEMNVSTLELGDSALYLCASSLVPGGETQYFGPGTRLLVL.

The chain uses TRBV5-8 and TRBJ2-1; D gene uncertain. This CDR3 region has 15 residues. Trimming took 8 bases from V and 0 from J, leaving 15 bases between them. Germline CDR1 reads SGHTS; CDR2 reads YDEGEE. The CDR3 region is CARRPVQSSYNEQFF. The CDR3 bases are TGTGCCAGGAGGCCCGTCCAGAGCTCCTACAATGAGCAGTTCTTC.

The chain has TRBV5-1 and TRBJ1-3; D not certain. The CDR3 is 14 amino acids. Germline CDR1 and CDR2: SGHRS and YFSETQ. Deletions cut 6 bases from V and 0 bases from J, with 10 bases between. CDR3 sequence (DNA): TGCGCCAGCAAGGAGGCCCTCTCTGGAAACACCATATATTTT. It translates to CASKEALSGNTIYF. The full variable domain, rest sourced from reference TRBV5-1 and TRBJ1-3, is KAGVTQTPRYLIKTRGQQVTLSCSPISGHRSVSWYQQTPGQGLQFLFEYFSETQRNKGNFPGRFSGRQFSNSRSEMNVSTLELGDSALYLCASKEALSGNTIYFGEGSWLTVV.

V and J are TRBV5-4 and TRBJ2-7, with 9 nucleotides matching TRBD1. Germline V CDR1 and CDR2: SGHNT, YYREEE (reference sequence). The CDR3 is made up of 14 amino acids. Trimming cost V 1 base and J 2 bases; bases outside gene matches: 1. The CDR3 DNA reads as TGTGCCAGCAGCTTGCGGACAGGGGCCTACGAGCAGTACTTC. This translates into CASSLRTGAYEQYF.

The chain combines TRBV10-2 with TRBJ2-1, with D hard to call. The CDR3 is made up of 11 amino acids. Germline-derived CDR1 and CDR2 are WSHSY and SAAADI. Between the trimmed V and J ends, which lost 8 bases and 7 bases, there was a span of 9 bases. CDR3 region: CASSPVNEQFF. DNA of the CDR3: TGCGCCAGCTCCCCGGTTAATGAGCAGTTCTTC.

Only one count was recorded for this clone. The chain links TRBV29-1 to TRBJ1-3, with a possible D match to TRBD1 (5 bases). Germline V gives CDR1 SQVTM, CDR2 ANQGSEA. V was pared by 0 bases and J by 7 bases, with 13 bases between. CDR3 size: 14 residues. CDR3 coding DNA: TGCAGCGTTGAAGATCTGGGGACGGTGAACACCATATATTTT. It specifies CSVEDLGTVNTIYF. Using reference TRBV29-1 and TRBJ1-3 for the parts outside the CDR3, the full variable domain is SAVISQKPSRDICQRGTSLTIQCQVDSQVTMMFWYRQQPGQSLTLIATANQGSEATYESGFVIDKFPISRPNLTFSTLTVSNMSPEDSSIYLCSVEDLGTVNTIYFGEGSWLTVV.

This chain uses TRBV5-1 with TRBJ2-6; TRBD1 matches 11 bases. Germline loops: CDR1 SGHRS, CDR2 YFSETQ. Trimming removed 0 bases from V and 4 bases from J; junction bases left unmatched: 9. The CDR3 totals 19 residues. CDR3 nucleotide sequence: TGCGCCAGCAGCTTGGCCGGAGGGACAGGGGGGACCGGGGCCAACGTCCTGACTTTC. Translating it yields CASSLAGGTGGTGANVLTF.

This clone was seen a few times. V usage is TRBV10-1 and J usage is TRBJ2-7, with D perhaps TRBD2 (6 bases). Germline lookup yields CDR1 WNHNN and CDR2 SYGVQD (reference sequence). V was shortened by 2 bases and J by 2 bases, with 13 bases between the two germline ends. The CDR3 runs 15 residues. Here the CDR3 DNA reads TGCGCCAGCAGTGAGATGTCGGGGGAACCCTACGAGCAGTACTTC. Its protein is CASSEMSGEPYEQYF.

This chain uses TRBV29-1 with TRBJ1-4; TRBD1 matches at 8 bases. The trim removed 7 bases at V and 12 bases at J, leaving 4 bases unmatched. The CDR3 contains 10 residues. The germline V gene encodes CDR1 SQVTM and CDR2 ANQGSEA. In nucleotides, the CDR3 is TGCAGCGCAGGGGACAGGCAACTGTTTTTT. It is translated as CSAGDRQLFF.

This rearrangement joins TRBV4-1 to TRBJ2-7; D is possibly TRBD2 (5 bases). The V and J ends lost 1 base and 6 bases respectively, with 22 bases between them. The CDR3 spans 17 residues. Germline values: CDR1 MGHRA, CDR2 YSYEKL. The CDR3 DNA reads TGCGCCAGCAGCCAAGTCGGCGGGCGGGTAAGGTTTCCCGAGCAGTACTTC. It translates to CASSQVGGRVRFPEQYF.

This sequence joins TRBV6-5 and TRBJ1-1; D uncertain. Germline V gene sequence: CDR1 MNHEY, CDR2 SVGAGI. V shed 7 bases and J shed 3 bases, with 18 bases lying between them. This CDR3 is 15 amino acids long. The CDR3 nucleotides are TGTGCCAGCACGGGGAGGCCGGGCCCTCACACTGAAGCTTTCTTT. The encoded protein is CASTGRPGPHTEAFF.

The count of this clone is one. The chain recombines TRBV7-9 with TRBJ2-1, with TRBD2 identical over 12 bases. The junction had 7 bases not matched to a gene; V was cut back by 4 bases and J by 9 bases. The germline CDR1 and CDR2 sequences are SEHNR and FQNEAQ (reference sequence). This CDR3 is built from 15 residues. The CDR3 nucleotides are TGTGCCAGCAGCTCGACTAGCGGGAGTGGGAGTGAGCAGTTCTTC. Translating gives CASSSTSGSGSEQFF.

This sequence joins TRBV27 and TRBJ1-5, with 7 bases aligning to TRBD1. Germline-derived CDR1 and CDR2 are MNHEY and SMNVEV (reference sequence). The CDR3 is made up of 17 amino acids. V shed 6 bases, J shed 4 bases, and the junction held 15 bases outside the gene matches. CDR3 amino acids: CASRPRQGWVENQPQHF. CDR3 nucleotides: TGTGCCAGCAGGCCCAGACAGGGTTGGGTTGAGAATCAGCCCCAGCATTTT.

The J gene is TRBJ2-1, the V gene TRBV11-2, with 9 bases that match TRBD1. Germline V CDR1 and CDR2: SGHAT, FQNNGV. The CDR3 is made up of 16 amino acids. With 1 base clipped from V and 2 bases from J, the junction kept 3 bases outside the gene matches. The CDR3 loop reads CASSLVGQGTYNEQFF. The CDR3 bases are TGTGCCAGCAGCTTAGTGGGACAGGGAACCTACAATGAGCAGTTCTTC.

The chain links TRBV28 to TRBJ2-7; D is possibly TRBD2 (7 bases). V was trimmed by 7 bases and J by 5 bases, leaving 21 bases between them. Germline V CDR1 and CDR2: MDHEN, SYDVKM. The CDR3 has 15 amino acids. The CDR3 spells CASKLGGGARDEQYF. The CDR3 region has the DNA TGTGCCAGCAAACTTGGAGGGGGGGCCCGAGACGAGCAGTACTTC.

The chain joins TRBV7-6 to TRBJ2-1, with 12 bases identical to TRBD2. The CDR3 sequence is 16 residues long. Germline V gene lookup returns CDR1 SGHVS and CDR2 FNYEAQ. After removal of 5 bases from V and 5 bases from J, the junction contained 7 bases not matched to a gene. As DNA, the CDR3 is TGTGCCAGCAGCACGCGGCTAGCGGGAGGGGACAATGAGCAGTTCTTC. Its translation is CASSTRLAGGDNEQFF.